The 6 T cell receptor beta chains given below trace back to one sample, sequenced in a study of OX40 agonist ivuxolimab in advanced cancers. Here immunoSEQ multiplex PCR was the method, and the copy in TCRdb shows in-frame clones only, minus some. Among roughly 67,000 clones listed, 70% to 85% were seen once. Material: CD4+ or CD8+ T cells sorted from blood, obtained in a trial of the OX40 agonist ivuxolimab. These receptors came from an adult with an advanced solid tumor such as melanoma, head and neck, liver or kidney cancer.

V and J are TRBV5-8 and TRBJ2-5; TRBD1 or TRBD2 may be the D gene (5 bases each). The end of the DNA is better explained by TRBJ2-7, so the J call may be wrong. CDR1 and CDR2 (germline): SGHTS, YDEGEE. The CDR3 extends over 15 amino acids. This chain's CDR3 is CASSLVGQGPYEQYF. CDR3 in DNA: TGTGCCAGCAGCTTGGTAGGGCAGGGACCCTACGAGCAGTACTTC.

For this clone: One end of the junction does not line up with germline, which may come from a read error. As DNA, the CDR3 is TGTGCCAACAGCTTAGCGGGGACCTACGAGCAGTACTTC. It specifies CANSLAGTYEQYF. V and J are TRBV7-9 and TRBJ2-7; 8 bases agree with TRBD2. Germline V CDR1 and CDR2: SEHNR, FQNEAQ (reference sequence). This CDR3 spans 13 amino acids.

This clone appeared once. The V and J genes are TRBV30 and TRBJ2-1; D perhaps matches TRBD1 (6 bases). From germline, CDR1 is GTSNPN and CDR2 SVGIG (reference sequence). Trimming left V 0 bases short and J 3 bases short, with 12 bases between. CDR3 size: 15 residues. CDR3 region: CAWSVQGRGYNEQFF. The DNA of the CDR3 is TGTGCCTGGAGTGTACAGGGCAGGGGCTACAATGAGCAGTTCTTC.

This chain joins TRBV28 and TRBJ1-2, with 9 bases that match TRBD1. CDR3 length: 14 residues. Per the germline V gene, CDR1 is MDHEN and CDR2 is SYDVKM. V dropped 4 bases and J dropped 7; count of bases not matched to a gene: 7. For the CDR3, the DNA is TGTGCCAGCAGTTCCGGACAGGGGATGGGTGGCTACACCTTC. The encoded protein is CASSSGQGMGGYTF.

The CDR3 nucleotides read TGTGCCAGCAGCTCAAGACTAGCGGGGGTCACAGATACGCAGTATTTT. Protein: CASSSRLAGVTDTQYF. The chain has TRBV9 and TRBJ2-3; the match to TRBD2 covers 12 bases. In germline, CDR1 is SGDLS, CDR2 YYNGEE. V lost 4 bases and J lost 2; bases outside the gene matches: 5. CDR3 length equals 16 residues.

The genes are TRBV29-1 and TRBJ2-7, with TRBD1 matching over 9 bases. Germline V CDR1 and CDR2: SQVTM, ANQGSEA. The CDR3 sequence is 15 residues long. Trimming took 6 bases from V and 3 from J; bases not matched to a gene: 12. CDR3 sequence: CSVVDPGTGNYEQYF. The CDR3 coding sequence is TGCAGCGTGGTAGATCCCGGGACAGGGAACTACGAGCAGTACTTC.